This T cell receptor (beta chain) was sequenced in a study of cytomegalovirus exposure and HLA in healthy donors. CDR3 length: 14 residues. The V end lost 4 bases, the J end lost 1 base, and 8 bases lay between the germline ends. Germline CDR1 reads SGHRS; CDR2 reads YFSETQ. Study-level findings and limits: A later analysis appeared to link common viral pathogens to several of the most significant clusters.

Amplification used 60 Vbeta primers and 13 Jbeta primers. Repertoires were generated with immunoSEQ multiplex PCR, while TCRdb's copy carries only in-frame clones and drops some. The sample lists 120,000 or so clones, around 84% occurring once. Turning to this clone: Its antigen remains unknown.

The receptor comes from a man between 18 and 35 years old in good health and CMV-seronegative. The V and J genes are TRBV5-1 and TRBJ1-4, with D perhaps matching TRBD1 (5 bases). The material sequenced was PBMCs. The CDR3 DNA is TGCGCCAGCAGCGGGGGAGGAACTAATGAAAAACTGTTTTTT. Residues: CASSGGGTNEKLFF.